The 16 T cell receptor beta chains given below trace back to one sample, sequenced in a study of CXCR3-negative and CXCR3-positive naive CD8 T cells (dated by TCRdb to between 2019 and 2020). TCRdb lists the instrument as NextSeq 550. The Human TCR Profiling Kit (MiLaboratory) was used to make UMI-labeled 5' RACE TRB cDNA libraries. TCRdb reprocessed the reads; each CDR3 protein sequence makes one entry, and DNA is unavailable. The sample's table covers some 130,000 distinct CDR3 sequences. Approximately 0.5% of the sample comes from the top ten. Sequencing used naive CXCR3- CD8+ T cells from blood. Interpreted using the paper, the cell subset or site label stands for: CD45RO-CCR7+CD27+CD95- naive CD8+ T cells lacking CXCR3 (TNR3-). The receptors here all came from a human donor in good health. Some clones in this sample may be carry-over from other donors' samples.

The chain links TRBV6-6 to TRBJ1-2; checking the TCRdb D call of TRBD1 is not possible without DNA. The CDR3 contains 14 residues. Germline loops: CDR1 MNHNY, CDR2 SVGAGI (reference sequence). The CDR3 here is CASSYGGDDYGYTF.

The rearrangement joins TRBV14 to TRBJ2-1; there is no DNA to check the TCRdb D call of TRBD1. This CDR3 has 17 residues. The germline CDR1 and CDR2 sequences are SGHDN and FVKESK. This CDR3 reads CASSQDYGPRSYNEQFF.

The rearrangement links TRBV12-3 or TRBV12-4 to TRBJ2-5. This CDR3 spans 11 amino acids. CDR3 protein: CASSEEETQYF.

V gene TRBV6-2 or TRBV6-3 combines with J gene TRBJ2-1; TCRdb outputs TRBD1, but without DNA this stays unchecked. Germline CDR1 and CDR2: MNHEY and SVGEGT. CDR3 length equals 11 residues. The CDR3 here is CASRWGNEQFF.

The gene calls are TRBV4-1 and TRBJ2-5. Germline loops: CDR1 MGHRA, CDR2 YSYEKL. The CDR3 length is 12 residues. CDR3 sequence reads: CASSQDEKTQYF.

V and J are TRBV7-9 and TRBJ1-1; TCRdb names TRBD1, which stays unverified in the absence of DNA. Per the germline V gene, CDR1 is SEHNR and CDR2 is FQNEAQ (reference sequence). The CDR3 is 19 amino acids. The CDR3 sequence: CASSFLLIESGGLNTEAFF.

The chain recombines TRBV6-1 with TRBJ2-1; TCRdb designates TRBD1, a call that cannot be tested without DNA. Germline V CDR1 and CDR2: MNHNS, SASEGT. The CDR3 sequence is 15 residues long. The CDR3 sequence is CASSERGTAYNEQFF.

The chain couples TRBV10-3 to TRBJ2-6. This CDR3 contains 15 residues. The V gene's germline CDR1 is ENHRY and CDR2 SYGVKD. The CDR3 loop is CAISETNSGANVLTF.

This chain uses TRBV7-8 with TRBJ2-7; TCRdb outputs TRBD1, but without DNA this stays unchecked. The CDR3 has 17 residues. The germline CDR1 and CDR2 sequences are SGHVS and FQNEAQ. The CDR3 here is CASSPPGVPPSSYEQYF. The full variable domain, its missing parts supplied by reference TRBV7-8 and TRBJ2-7, is GAGVSQSPRYKVAKRGQDVALRCDPISGHVSLFWYQQALGQGPEFLTYFQNEAQLDKSGLPSDRFFAERPEGSVSTLKIQRTQQEDSAVYLCASSPPGVPPSSYEQYFGPGTRLTVT.

V is TRBV20-1 and J is TRBJ1-3; TCRdb calls TRBD1, which cannot be checked without DNA. From germline, CDR1 is DFQATT and CDR2 SNEGSKA (reference sequence). The CDR3 totals 15 residues. CDR3: CSARDGTGAGNTIYF.

The V and J genes are TRBV4-1 and TRBJ1-2; TCRdb's D call of TRBD1 is untestable without DNA. CDR1 MGHRA and CDR2 YSYEKL come from the germline V gene. The CDR3 spans 14 residues. CDR3 region: CASSLGTGIDGYTF.

The gene calls are TRBV12-5 and TRBJ2-1; TCRdb's assignment of TRBD2 cannot be checked, as there is no DNA. CDR3 length equals 15 residues. Germline assignment: CDR1 LGHNT and CDR2 FRNRAP. This chain's CDR3 is CASGLVWEGDNEQFF.

The rearrangement links TRBV7-2 to TRBJ2-7; checking the TCRdb D call of TRBD2 is not possible without DNA. Germline CDR1 SGHTA, CDR2 FQGNSA. This CDR3 region has 17 residues. CDR3 protein: CASSLVGGWDVAYEQYF. Full variable domain (remainder filled in from reference TRBV7-2 and TRBJ2-7): GAGVSQSPSNKVTEKGKDVELRCDPISGHTALYWYRQSLGQGLEFLIYFQGNSAPDKSGLPSDRFSAERTGGSVSTLTIQRTQQEDSAVYLCASSLVGGWDVAYEQYFGPGTRLTVT.

The chain recombines TRBV7-9 with TRBJ2-7. This CDR3 comprises 13 residues. Germline-derived CDR1 and CDR2 are SEHNR and FQNEAQ (reference sequence). CDR3 region: CASSLEYPYEQYF.

This chain joins TRBV12-3 or TRBV12-4 and TRBJ1-2; TCRdb picks TRBD1, but there is no DNA to check that call. The CDR3 runs to 15 residues. CDR3 amino acids: CASSLAEPGSYGYTF.

The chain is built from TRBV12-3 or TRBV12-4 and TRBJ1-5. The CDR3 has 12 amino acids. The CDR3 sequence is CASSLASKPQHF.